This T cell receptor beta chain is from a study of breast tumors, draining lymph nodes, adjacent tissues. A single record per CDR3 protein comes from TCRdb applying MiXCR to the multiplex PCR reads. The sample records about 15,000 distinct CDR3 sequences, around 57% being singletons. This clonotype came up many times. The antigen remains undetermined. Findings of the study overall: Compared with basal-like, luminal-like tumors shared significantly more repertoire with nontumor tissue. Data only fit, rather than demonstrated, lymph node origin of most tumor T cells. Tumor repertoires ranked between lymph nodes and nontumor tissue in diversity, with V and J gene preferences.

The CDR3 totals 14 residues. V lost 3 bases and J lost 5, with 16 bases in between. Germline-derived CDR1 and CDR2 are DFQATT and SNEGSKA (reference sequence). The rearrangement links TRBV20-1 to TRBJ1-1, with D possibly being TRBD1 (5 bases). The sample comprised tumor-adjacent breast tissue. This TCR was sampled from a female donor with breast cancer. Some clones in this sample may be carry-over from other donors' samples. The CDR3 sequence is CSARGPGRFTEAFF. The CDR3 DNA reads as TGCAGTGCTAGGGGGCCGGGTAGGTTTACTGAAGCTTTCTTT.